This T cell receptor (beta chain) was sequenced during a study of CD8 T cells in Susac syndrome. Reverse transcription of roughly 0.45 to 1 ug RNA used random hexamers. Amplification of the TCR beta CDR3 was carried out by immunoSEQ multiplex PCR, which spanned a total of 54 Vbeta and 13 Jbeta segments. TCRdb analysed the immunoSEQ multiplex PCR reads with MiXCR anew, one entry per CDR3 protein. The data contain about 130,000 distinct CDR3 sequences, around 95% of them seen just once; the ten biggest clones take up about 0.18%. In the case of this clonotype: The antigen is not known.

Study results and caveats: Susac CD8+ clonal expansion peaked in TEMRA cells and active patients.

Susac syndrome patients met recently defined diagnostic criteria for definite or probable disease. The CDR3 covers 13 residues. V lost 4 bases and J lost 0, with 5 bases in between. The chain links TRBV12-3 or TRBV12-4 to TRBJ2-3; D uncertain. The material sequenced was CD8+ T cells from PBMCs. The clonotype originates from a human donor with Susac syndrome. CDR3: CASSSTSTDTQYF. CDR3 DNA sequence: TGTGCCAGCAGTTCGACTAGCACAGATACGCAGTATTTT.